A single sample gave rise to the 26 T cell receptor beta chains below, sequenced in a study of T cells in Graves' hyperthyroidism and ophthalmopathy. The investigators amplified TCR beta CDR3 regions from RNA transcripts. The HTBI primer set was used in a first-round RT-PCR of the TCR CDR3. TCRdb reprocessed the multiplex PCR reads via MiXCR and lists one record per CDR3 protein. Among around 580,000 distinct CDR3 sequences listed, just over 45% were seen once. The sequenced sample consisted of peripheral blood or thyroid tissue (not recorded which). These receptors were collected from a young woman with Graves' hyperthyroidism.

This clonotype has ten or more counts. V gene TRBV12-3 or TRBV12-4 combines with J gene TRBJ2-7; TRBD1 aligns across 9 bases. V gave up 7 bases and J gave up 5 bases; unmatched junction bases: 6. This CDR3 contains 13 residues. DNA for the CDR3: TGTGCCAGCACCTGGGACAGGGACCACGAGCAGTACTTC. Its protein is CASTWDRDHEQYF.

This clonotype came up many times. J is TRBJ1-4 and V is TRBV7-6, with D uncertain. This CDR3 contains 14 residues. Germline CDR1 reads SGHVS; CDR2 reads FNYEAQ. The ends were cut back, 2 bases at V and 7 bases at J, with 11 bases in the middle. The CDR3 is CASSLWGGSEKLFF. The CDR3 bases are TGTGCCAGCAGCTTATGGGGAGGCAGTGAAAAACTGTTTTTT. Looking up the rest from reference TRBV7-6 and TRBJ1-4 gives the full variable domain: GAGVSQSPRYKVTKRGQDVALRCDPISGHVSLYWYRQALGQGPEFLTYFNYEAQQDKSGLPNDRFSAERPEGSISTLTIQRTEQRDSAMYRCASSLWGGSEKLFFGSGTQLSVL.

Many counts were recorded for this clonotype. This chain uses TRBV29-1 with TRBJ2-7; D unresolved. V gave up 7 bases and J gave up 2 bases, with 15 bases separating them. The CDR3 sequence is 13 residues long. Germline CDR1 SQVTM, CDR2 ANQGSEA. The DNA of the CDR3 is TGCAGCGCTGAGTTTGGGAATACCTACGAGCAGTACTTC. As protein: CSAEFGNTYEQYF.

CDR3 sequence: CSLGGAPLHF. For the CDR3, the DNA is TGCAGCCTTGGCGGGGCGCCCCTCCACTTT. V is TRBV29-1 and J is TRBJ1-6; tentatively, D is TRBD1 (5 bases). CDR1 is SQVTM, CDR2 ANQGSEA, per germline. This CDR3 is built from 10 residues. V lost 8 bases and J lost 13, with 12 bases in between.

As regards this clonotype: A clone one base away is much larger, so this may be a read error. In nucleotides, the CDR3 is TGTACCAGCAGGAGGGACTTTAAAGAGACCCAGTACTTC. Protein product: CTSRRDFKETQYF. This sequence joins TRBV6-2 or TRBV6-3 and TRBJ2-5; D possibly corresponds to TRBD2 (6 bases). The germline gives CDR1 MNHEY, CDR2 SVGEGT. CDR3 length: 13 amino acids.

This clonotype has just a few counts. J is TRBJ2-7 and V is TRBV29-1, with D perhaps TRBD1 (6 bases). CDR3 length equals 14 residues. The ends were cut back, 5 bases at V and 6 bases at J, with 20 bases in the middle. Per the germline V gene, CDR1 is SQVTM and CDR2 is ANQGSEA. CDR3 nucleotide sequence: TGCAGCGTTCTTGTTAGAAGTCGAGGGGGCGAGCAGTACTTC. It is translated as CSVLVRSRGGEQYF.

The sample holds many counts of this clonotype. V is TRBV7-9 and J is TRBJ1-1; D remains unclear. The CDR3 contains 13 residues. Trimming removed 0 bases at V and 11 bases at J, with 13 bases between. CDR1 is SEHNR, CDR2 FQNEAQ, per germline (reference sequence). The CDR3 sequence is CASSLAELLGAFF. The CDR3, as DNA: TGTGCCAGCAGCTTAGCAGAACTCCTTGGGGCTTTCTTT.

The J gene is TRBJ2-5, the V gene TRBV20-1, with TRBD2 matching over 7 bases. The CDR3 loop spans 14 amino acids. Germline assignment: CDR1 DFQATT and CDR2 SNEGSKA (reference sequence). Unmatched junction bases numbered 9, after V lost 5 bases and J lost 3 bases. CDR3 sequence reads: CSAQSGTYKETQYF. CDR3 DNA: TGCAGTGCTCAAAGCGGGACCTATAAAGAGACCCAGTACTTC.

In this sample, this clonotype turned up a few times. The CDR3 loop is CAGDTFPNEQFF. The DNA of the CDR3 is TGTGCCGGGGACACCTTTCCCAATGAGCAGTTCTTC. This rearrangement joins TRBV2 to TRBJ2-1; D may be TRBD1 (6 bases). The germline V and J ends were trimmed by 11 bases and 6 bases, with 14 bases remaining between them. The CDR3 contains 12 residues. Germline loops: CDR1 SNHLY, CDR2 FYNNEI. The full variable domain, in which reference TRBV2 and TRBJ2-1 provide the parts outside the CDR3, is EPEVTQTPSHQVTQMGQEVILRCVPISNHLYFYWYRQILGQKVEFLVSFYNNEISEKSEIFDDQFSVERPDGSNFTLKIRSTKLEDSAMYFCAGDTFPNEQFFGPGTRLTVL.

This clonotype was picked up many times. The chain is built from TRBV7-9 and TRBJ2-7; the match to TRBD1 covers 7 bases. Trimming took 1 base from V and 8 from J; bases not matched to a gene: 5. The CDR3 sequence is 13 residues long. Germline CDR1 reads SEHNR; CDR2 reads FQNEAQ (reference sequence). CDR3 DNA: TGTGCCAGCAGCTTAGTGATAGGGGGCCAGCAGTACTTC. Translating gives CASSLVIGGQQYF.

This clonotype was observed at least ten times. The V and J genes are TRBV7-9 and TRBJ1-1; the D gene is possibly TRBD1 (5 bases). V lost 1 base, J lost 1 base, and 16 bases lay in between. The CDR3 length is 17 residues. Germline V gene data show CDR1 as SEHNR and CDR2 as FQNEAQ (reference sequence). CDR3 loop: CASSLDFRATGNTEAFF. Written as DNA, the CDR3 is TGTGCCAGCAGCTTAGATTTTCGGGCTACAGGGAACACTGAAGCTTTCTTT.

This clonotype was found once. CDR3 sequence reads: CASSLAGQLGEQYF. The CDR3 bases are TGTGCCAGCAGCTTAGCGGGCCAGCTCGGCGAGCAGTACTTC. V and J are TRBV7-2 and TRBJ2-7, with D uncertain. Germline V gene data show CDR1 as SGHTA and CDR2 as FQGNSA. Trimming took 0 bases from V and 6 from J, leaving 12 bases between them. There are 14 residues in the CDR3.

The chain employs TRBV6-1 and TRBJ2-2; no clear D gene. Germline V gene data show CDR1 as MNHNS and CDR2 as SASEGT. The CDR3 runs 17 residues. Trimming left V 5 bases short and J 2 bases short, with 18 bases between. CDR3 in amino acids: CASSYRIGMFNTGELFF. In DNA form, the CDR3 reads TGTGCCAGCAGTTACCGGATCGGCATGTTCAACACCGGGGAGCTGTTTTTT.

This rearrangement joins TRBV20-1 to TRBJ1-2; a weak D match, TRBD1 (6 bases). V was cut by 1 base and J by 4 bases, with 19 bases left in between. Per the germline V gene, CDR1 is DFQATT and CDR2 is SNEGSKA (reference sequence). CDR3 size: 16 residues. The CDR3 spells CSARAGQGYNSYGYTF. DNA of the CDR3: TGCAGTGCTAGAGCGGGCCAGGGGTACAATAGCTATGGCTACACCTTC.

With respect to this clonotype: Without the conserved terminal phenylalanine or tryptophan, this CDR3 likely stems from a read error. The DNA is left out, because the CDR3 cannot be placed on it with certainty; the CDR3 is given as TCRdb lists it. The chain couples TRBV11-2 to TRBJ2-7; whether TRBD1, the table's D call, matches the DNA was not checked. A total of 10 residues make up the CDR3, ends included. Germline V gives CDR1 SGHAT, CDR2 FQNNGV. Here the CDR3 reads CASSPREKNT.

This clonotype showed up just once. Being one base from a much bigger clone, this may be a read error. The chain employs TRBV12-5 and TRBJ2-5; D not certain. Per germline, CDR1 LGHNT and CDR2 FRNRAP. The V and J ends lost 1 base and 5 bases respectively, with 11 bases between them. The CDR3 runs to 14 residues. CDR3: CASGLAFPFETQYF. CDR3 nucleotide sequence: TGTGCTAGTGGTTTGGCATTTCCATTTGAGACCCAGTACTTC. The variable domain in full, with the rest retrieved from reference TRBV12-5 and TRBJ2-5, is DARVTQTPRHKVTEMGQEVTMRCQPILGHNTVFWYRQTMMQGLELLAYFRNRAPLDDSGMPKDRFSAEMPDATLATLKIQPSEPRDSAVYFCASGLAFPFETQYFGPGTRLLVL.

The chain couples TRBV27 to TRBJ1-2; the match to TRBD1 covers 8 bases. V was pared by 7 bases and J by 4 bases, with 8 bases of the junction left unmatched. The CDR3 totals 14 residues. CDR1 and CDR2 from the germline V gene are MNHEY and SMNVEV (reference sequence). This chain's CDR3 is CASTRTGKGYGYTF. CDR3 bases: TGTGCCAGCACTCGGACAGGGAAAGGCTATGGCTACACCTTC.

This clonotype was picked up many times. This rearrangement joins TRBV18 to TRBJ1-2; D is perhaps TRBD1 (5 bases). Germline V gives CDR1 KGHSH, CDR2 LQKENI. This CDR3 contains 11 residues. The V and J ends lost 6 bases and 7 bases respectively, with 9 bases between them. The CDR3 here is CASSPGPGYTF. DNA of the CDR3: TGTGCCAGCTCGCCGGGACCTGGCTACACCTTC.

This clonotype was observed a few times. The rearrangement joins TRBV12-5 to TRBJ1-1; D is perhaps TRBD1 (6 bases). Germline lookup yields CDR1 LGHNT and CDR2 FRNRAP. CDR3 length equals 20 residues. Trimming took off 0 bases at V and 3 bases at J, with 26 bases between the two ends. CDR3: CASGLVALNLNYRVDTEAFF. The CDR3 DNA follows: TGTGCTAGTGGTTTGGTAGCACTGAATCTGAATTACAGGGTGGACACTGAAGCTTTCTTT.

This clonotype was seen a few times. This sequence joins TRBV11-3 and TRBJ1-1; maybe TRBD1 (5 bases). The CDR3 is 17 amino acids. Germline V CDR1 and CDR2: SGHNT, YENEEA. V lost 2 bases and J lost 5, with 21 bases in between. This CDR3 is CASSLRRGSIRGTEAFF. DNA of the CDR3: TGTGCCAGCAGCTTACGTAGGGGTTCCATAAGAGGGACTGAAGCTTTCTTT.

The chain links TRBV20-1 to TRBJ2-5; 9 bases agree with TRBD2. The trim removed 3 bases at V and 5 bases at J, leaving 10 bases unmatched. The CDR3 is 15 amino acids. The germline gives CDR1 DFQATT, CDR2 SNEGSKA (reference sequence). The CDR3 sequence is CSASRLAGFSETQYF. CDR3 bases: TGCAGTGCTAGTCGCCTAGCGGGATTTTCGGAGACCCAGTACTTC.

This clonotype was picked up many times. The chain joins TRBV12-3 or TRBV12-4 to TRBJ1-2; maybe TRBD1 (6 bases). The CDR3 length is 13 residues. V dropped 7 bases and J dropped 8 bases, with 17 bases sitting between them. The CDR3 nucleotides read TGTGCCAGCACCCAGCGGGGGGCATTAGGCTACACCTTC. Translated, it gives CASTQRGALGYTF.

The CDR3 nucleotides read TGCAGCTCACACGGACAGTTGAACACTGAAGCTTTCTTT. Amino acids: CSSHGQLNTEAFF. The chain is built from TRBV29-1 and TRBJ1-1, with D maybe TRBD1 (6 bases). The germline V and J ends were trimmed by 8 bases and 0 bases, with 13 bases remaining between them. The CDR3 covers 13 residues. The germline CDR1 and CDR2 sequences are SQVTM and ANQGSEA.

This chain links TRBV5-1 with TRBJ1-2; D gene unclear. This CDR3 contains 19 residues. Trimming pared 1 base from V and 8 bases from J, leaving 30 bases between. Germline CDR1 is SGHRS and CDR2 is YFSETQ. The CDR3 sequence is CASSLFTRGSVTGELGYTF. The CDR3 DNA reads as TGCGCCAGCAGCTTGTTTACTCGCGGGAGTGTCACCGGGGAGCTGGGCTACACCTTC. The entire variable domain, with the rest obtained from reference TRBV5-1 and TRBJ1-2, is as follows: KAGVTQTPRYLIKTRGQQVTLSCSPISGHRSVSWYQQTPGQGLQFLFEYFSETQRNKGNFPGRFSGRQFSNSRSEMNVSTLELGDSALYLCASSLFTRGSVTGELGYTFGSGTRLTVV.

This clonotype was counted only a few times. A read error may be the cause here, since a much bigger clone is one base away. V usage is TRBV7-9 and J usage is TRBJ1-1; the D is unclear. The germline V and J ends were trimmed by 4 bases and 9 bases, with 15 bases remaining between them. The length of the CDR3 is 13 residues. Germline assignment: CDR1 SEHNR and CDR2 FQNEAQ (reference sequence). The CDR3 nucleotides are TGTGCCAGCAGCTCCCTAGACGCGCCACAAGCTTTCTTT. It yields the protein CASSSLDAPQAFF.

This clonotype was counted many times. The chain employs TRBV4-1 and TRBJ1-3; D not resolved. The germline CDR1 and CDR2 sequences are MGHRA and YSYEKL. V was trimmed by 6 bases and J by 1 base, leaving 13 bases between them. The CDR3 runs 15 residues. DNA for the CDR3: TGCGCCAGCAGTCCTCTAGTGGCGTCTGGAAACACCATATATTTT. Its translation is CASSPLVASGNTIYF.